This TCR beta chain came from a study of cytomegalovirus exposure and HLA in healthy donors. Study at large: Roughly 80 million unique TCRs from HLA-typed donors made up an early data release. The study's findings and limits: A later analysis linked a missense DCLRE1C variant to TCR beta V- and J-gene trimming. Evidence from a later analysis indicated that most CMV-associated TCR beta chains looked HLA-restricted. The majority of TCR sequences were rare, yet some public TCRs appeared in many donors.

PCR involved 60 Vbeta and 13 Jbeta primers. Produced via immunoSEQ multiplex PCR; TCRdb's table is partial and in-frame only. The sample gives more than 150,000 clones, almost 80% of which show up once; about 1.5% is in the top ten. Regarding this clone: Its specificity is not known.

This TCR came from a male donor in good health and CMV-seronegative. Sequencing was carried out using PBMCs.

CDR3 region: CASNSGTGTYEQYF. Written as DNA, the CDR3 is TGTGCCAGCAATTCCGGGACAGGAACCTACGAGCAGTACTTC. This chain joins TRBV2 and TRBJ2-7; TRBD1 aligns across 8 bases. Germline lookup yields CDR1 SNHLY and CDR2 FYNNEI. The CDR3 extends over 14 amino acids. The ends lost 7 bases at V and 2 bases at J; junction bases unmatched: 7. Using reference TRBV2 and TRBJ2-7 for the parts outside the CDR3, the full variable domain is EPEVTQTPSHQVTQMGQEVILRCVPISNHLYFYWYRQILGQKVEFLVSFYNNEISEKSEIFDDQFSVERPDGSNFTLKIRSTKLEDSAMYFCASNSGTGTYEQYFGPGTRLTVT.